Shown below are 5 T cell receptor beta chains from a single sample sequenced in a study of post-analysis software for immune sequencing data. Study conclusions and caveats: In patients, roughly 5 TRBV segments were more frequent than in controls, with TRBV5-6, TRBV5-1 and TRBV20-1 among them.

Tagging with unique molecular identifiers was a feature of the TCR beta cDNA libraries. TCRdb re-called the PCR reads with MiXCR, one entry per CDR3 protein. The data show under 650,000 distinct CDR3 sequences, with around 47% seen just once and about 1.8% held by the top ten. These receptors have no known antigen. Material for sequencing was blood. The receptor set was obtained from a girl aged 5-17 years with multiple sclerosis.

This clonotype appeared a few times. CDR3 in amino acids: CASSQGLRERDNNEQFF. The CDR3 DNA reads as TGCGCCAGCAGCCAAGGACTTAGGGAGCGGGACAACAATGAGCAGTTCTTC. V usage is TRBV4-1 and J usage is TRBJ2-1; perhaps TRBD2 as D (7 bases). Trimming removed 1 base from V and 5 bases from J, with 18 bases in between. This CDR3 has 17 amino acids. Germline CDR1 MGHRA, CDR2 YSYEKL.

This clonotype has a handful of counts. V and J are TRBV20-1 and TRBJ2-7, with D tentatively TRBD1 or TRBD2 (6 bases each). The ends were cut back, 1 base at V and 3 bases at J, with 10 bases in the middle. Germline CDR1 DFQATT, CDR2 SNEGSKA (reference sequence). The CDR3 is 13 amino acids. CDR3 in amino acids: CSARGGANYEQYF. In DNA, the CDR3 is TGCAGTGCTAGAGGGGGGGCGAACTACGAGCAGTACTTC.

Only a few counts were recorded for this clonotype. The chain is built from TRBV5-6 and TRBJ2-7; TRBD2 matches at 7 bases. Germline assignment: CDR1 SGHDT and CDR2 YYEEEE. This CDR3 region has 14 residues. V gave up 1 base and J gave up 3 bases; unmatched junction bases: 4. CDR3 sequence (DNA): TGTGCCAGCAGCTTGTGGGACTACTACTACGAGCAGTACTTC. Translated: CASSLWDYYYEQYF.

This chain connects TRBV5-1 to TRBJ1-2; TRBD1 might be the D (5 bases). The CDR3 extends over 16 amino acids. V was shortened by 0 bases and J by 1 base, with 13 bases between the two germline ends. CDR1 is SGHRS and CDR2 is YFSETQ in the germline V gene. CDR3 in DNA: TGCGCCAGCAGCTTGGGAACAGGCCTCCTTAACTATGGCTACACCTTC. Its translation is CASSLGTGLLNYGYTF.

This clonotype was picked up a small number of times. The chain is built from TRBV12-3 or TRBV12-4 and TRBJ1-2, with 7 bases fitting TRBD1. V lost 6 bases to trimming and J lost 4 bases; unmatched junction nucleotides: 11. The CDR3 extends over 15 amino acids. The CDR3 reads CASSRRTGPSYGYTF. DNA of the CDR3: TGTGCCAGCAGCCGACGGACAGGTCCCAGCTATGGCTACACCTTC.